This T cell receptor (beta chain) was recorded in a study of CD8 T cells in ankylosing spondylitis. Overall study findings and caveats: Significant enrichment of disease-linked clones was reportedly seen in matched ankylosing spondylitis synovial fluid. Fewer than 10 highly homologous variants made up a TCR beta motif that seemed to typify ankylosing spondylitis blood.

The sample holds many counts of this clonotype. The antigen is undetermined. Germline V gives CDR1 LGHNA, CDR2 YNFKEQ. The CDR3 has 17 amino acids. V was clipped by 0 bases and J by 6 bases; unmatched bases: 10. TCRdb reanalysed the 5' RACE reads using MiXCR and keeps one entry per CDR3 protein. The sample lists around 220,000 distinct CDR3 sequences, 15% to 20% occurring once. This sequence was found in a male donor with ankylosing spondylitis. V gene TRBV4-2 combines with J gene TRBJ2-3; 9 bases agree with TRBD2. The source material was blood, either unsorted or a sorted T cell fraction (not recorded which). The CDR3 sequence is CASSQDLGGGAGDTQYF. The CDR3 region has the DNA TGTGCCAGCAGCCAAGATTTGGGCGGGGGGGCTGGTGATACGCAGTATTTT.